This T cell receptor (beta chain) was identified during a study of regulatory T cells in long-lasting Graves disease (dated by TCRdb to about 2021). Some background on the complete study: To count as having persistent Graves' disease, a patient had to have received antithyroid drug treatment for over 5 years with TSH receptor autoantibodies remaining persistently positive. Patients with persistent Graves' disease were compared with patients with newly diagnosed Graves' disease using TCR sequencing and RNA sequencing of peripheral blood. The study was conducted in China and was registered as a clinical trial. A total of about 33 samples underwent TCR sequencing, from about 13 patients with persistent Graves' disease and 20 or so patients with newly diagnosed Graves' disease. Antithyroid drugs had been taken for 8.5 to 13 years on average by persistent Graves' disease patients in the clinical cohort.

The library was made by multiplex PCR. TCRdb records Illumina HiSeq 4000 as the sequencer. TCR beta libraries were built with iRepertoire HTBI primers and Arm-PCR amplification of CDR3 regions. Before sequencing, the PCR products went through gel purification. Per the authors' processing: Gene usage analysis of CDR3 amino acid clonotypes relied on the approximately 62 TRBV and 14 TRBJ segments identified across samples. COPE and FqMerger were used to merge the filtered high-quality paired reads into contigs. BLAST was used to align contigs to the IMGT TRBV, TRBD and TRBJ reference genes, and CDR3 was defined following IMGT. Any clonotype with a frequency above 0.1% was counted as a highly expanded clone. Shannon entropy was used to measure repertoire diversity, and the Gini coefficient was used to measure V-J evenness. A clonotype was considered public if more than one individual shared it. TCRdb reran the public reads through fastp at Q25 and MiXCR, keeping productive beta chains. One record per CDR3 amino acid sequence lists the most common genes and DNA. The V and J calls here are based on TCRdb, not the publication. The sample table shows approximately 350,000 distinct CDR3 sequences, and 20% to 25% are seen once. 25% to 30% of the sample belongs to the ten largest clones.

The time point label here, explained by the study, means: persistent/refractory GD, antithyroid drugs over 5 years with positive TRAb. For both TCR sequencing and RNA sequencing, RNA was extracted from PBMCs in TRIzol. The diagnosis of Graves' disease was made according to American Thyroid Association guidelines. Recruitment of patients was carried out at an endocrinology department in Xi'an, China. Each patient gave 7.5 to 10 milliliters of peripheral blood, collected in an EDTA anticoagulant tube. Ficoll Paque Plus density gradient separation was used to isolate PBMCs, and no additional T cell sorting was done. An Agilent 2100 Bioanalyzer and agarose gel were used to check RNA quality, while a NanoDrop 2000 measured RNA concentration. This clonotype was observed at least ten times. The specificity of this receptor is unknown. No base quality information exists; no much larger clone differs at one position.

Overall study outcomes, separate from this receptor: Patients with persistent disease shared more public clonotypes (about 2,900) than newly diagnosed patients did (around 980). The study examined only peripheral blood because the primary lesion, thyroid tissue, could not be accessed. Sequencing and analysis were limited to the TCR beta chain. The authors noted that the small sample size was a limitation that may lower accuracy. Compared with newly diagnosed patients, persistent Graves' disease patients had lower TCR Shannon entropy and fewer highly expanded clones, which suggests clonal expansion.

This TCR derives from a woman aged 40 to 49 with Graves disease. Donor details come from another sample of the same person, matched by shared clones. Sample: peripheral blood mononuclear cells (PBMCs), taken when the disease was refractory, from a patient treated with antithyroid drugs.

The nucleotides read TGTGCCAGCAGCTTAGCAGAGACAGGGGAAAATTCACCCCTCCACTTT. This translates into CASSLAETGENSPLHF. This chain joins TRBV7-6 to TRBJ1-6; the central 8 bases match TRBD1. The CDR3 numbers 16 residues from cysteine through phenylalanine. Of the read, only the CDR3 DNA is kept; its 48 bases are in frame from base 1. Germline trimming: 0 bases from V, 7 bases from J; junction bases outside gene matches: 5. For CDR1 and CDR2, the germline V gene lists SGHVS and FNYEAQ.